Detailed here is one TCR beta chain. This clonotype has more than one count but fewer than ten. The antigen it binds to is not known. No base-level quality is on record; no much larger clone is a single base apart. The source of the sample is a study of T cells in Graves' hyperthyroidism and ophthalmopathy (dated by TCRdb to about 2019). For context, the study as a whole: Peripheral blood samples were taken at the time of initial diagnosis, prior to any treatment. A discovery cohort of about a hundred patients, about 40 with Graves' ophthalmopathy and fewer than 65 with stable Graves' hyperthyroidism, was used to find distinguishing TCR V-J signatures. Whether ophthalmopathy could be predicted prospectively was tested in an independent validation cohort made up of roughly 19 hyperthyroidism patients plus 17 patients who later progressed to ophthalmopathy. The roughly 91 discovery patients were randomly divided into training and test sets at a 7:3 ratio. The study also compared thyroid tissue and blood T-cell repertoires from five or six Graves' hyperthyroidism patients. Following sampling, methimazole starting at 30 mg daily was given to hyperthyroidism patients, and high-dose intravenous methylprednisolone was given to ophthalmopathy patients. TCR Vbeta CDR3 sequencing of 120 to 150 peripheral blood samples (around 45 ophthalmopathy, 75 hyperthyroidism and around 17 progressor patients) is reported in the paper. Paper-wide results and their limitations: In validation, the model predicted progression to ophthalmopathy with 55% to 71% sensitivity and around 72% specificity, a median of around 6.6 months before onset. A 13 V-J signature model separated ophthalmopathy from stable hyperthyroidism, with approximately 87% sensitivity and about 81% specificity in cross-validation and 80%/75% in testing. Most expanded thyroid clonotypes (frequency above 0.001) were also detected in blood, a finding suggesting that blood repertoires may reflect thyroid immune responses. No statistical method was used to set the sample size in advance, and investigators knew the group allocation.

TCR beta CDR3 regions were amplified from RNA transcripts. For the first round of RT-PCR on the TCR CDR3, the HTBI primer set was used together with the Qiagen OneStep RT-PCR kit. Libraries were constructed in a second round of multiplex PCR, after which size selection and purification were performed. Libraries were sequenced paired-end with 100 bp reads on an Illumina HiSeq2000. In the authors' own workflow: SOAPnuke was used to process the raw data, throwing out any read that contained adapters or uncalled bases, had a mean Phred below 15, or lacked an exact constant-primer or identifier match. COPE v1.2.5 was used to merge the high-quality paired reads, and each unique nucleotide sequence was defined as a clonotype. MiTCR v1.1 was used to align the clonotypes against IMGT TRBV, TRBD and TRBJ reference segments. Only V-J combinations with frequency above 0.0001, covering 99% to 99.2% of repertoires, were analysed. The TCS score was defined as the ratio of F50 (clonal expansion) to E x V (chaos), calculated using BLOSUM62-based TCRdist between CDR3 peptides within each V-J. Welch's t-statistics and random forest reduced 500 to 550 V-J features to fewer than 15, which were used in a naive Bayes classifier (R e1071). TCRdb cleaned the public reads at Q25 with fastp, built clones with MiXCR and kept in-frame beta chains. Each entry is one CDR3 protein sequence, shown with its most common DNA and genes. The V and J calls shown here were made by TCRdb, not taken from the authors' results. For this sample there are some 200,000 distinct CDR3 sequences; 17% appear just once. Around 52% of the sample is held by the ten biggest clonotypes.

Looking up the germline V gene (reference sequence) yields CDR1 LNHDA and CDR2 SQIVND. V is reduced by 5 bases and J by 5 bases, leaving a spacing of 15 bases between them. The CDR3 spans 14 residues, from the cysteine through the phenylalanine. CDR3 DNA only is kept here, 42 bases in frame from base 1. A patient counted as having stable Graves' hyperthyroidism if no progression to ophthalmopathy occurred over 18 months of follow-up. Hyperthyroidism patients were newly diagnosed, had a disease duration of under 2 months, and were aged 18 to 65 years. Patients with uncontrolled infections, other autoimmune diseases, pregnancy or lactation were excluded. Clinical symptoms, serum thyroxine and TRAb, thyroid ultrasound, and orbital computed tomography formed the basis for the diagnoses. PBMCs were separated from around 9.1 ml of fresh peripheral blood using Ficoll-Paque density gradient centrifugation. Total RNA was extracted with Trizol reagent, and quality was checked on an Agilent 2100 Bioanalyzer.

The receptor was isolated from a man aged 50 to 59 with Graves' hyperthyroidism. Sequencing was carried out using blood. The chain is made from TRBV19 and TRBJ2-5; a confident D gene designation cannot be given. The CDR3 in this case is CASSLGQVRETQYF. The nucleotide sequence is TGTGCCAGTAGTCTTGGTCAGGTACGGGAGACCCAGTACTTC.